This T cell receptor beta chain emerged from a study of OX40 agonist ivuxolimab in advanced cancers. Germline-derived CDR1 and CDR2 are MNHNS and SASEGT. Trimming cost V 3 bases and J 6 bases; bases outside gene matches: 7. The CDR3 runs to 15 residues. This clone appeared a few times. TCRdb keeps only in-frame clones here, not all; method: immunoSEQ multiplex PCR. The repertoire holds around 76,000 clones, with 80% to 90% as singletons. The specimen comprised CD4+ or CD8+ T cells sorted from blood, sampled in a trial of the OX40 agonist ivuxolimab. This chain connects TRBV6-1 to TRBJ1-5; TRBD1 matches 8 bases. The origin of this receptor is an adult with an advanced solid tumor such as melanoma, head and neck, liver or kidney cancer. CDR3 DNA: TGTGCCAGCAGTGAGACAGGGGCGAGGGGTCAGCCCCAGCATTTT. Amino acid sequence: CASSETGARGQPQHF.